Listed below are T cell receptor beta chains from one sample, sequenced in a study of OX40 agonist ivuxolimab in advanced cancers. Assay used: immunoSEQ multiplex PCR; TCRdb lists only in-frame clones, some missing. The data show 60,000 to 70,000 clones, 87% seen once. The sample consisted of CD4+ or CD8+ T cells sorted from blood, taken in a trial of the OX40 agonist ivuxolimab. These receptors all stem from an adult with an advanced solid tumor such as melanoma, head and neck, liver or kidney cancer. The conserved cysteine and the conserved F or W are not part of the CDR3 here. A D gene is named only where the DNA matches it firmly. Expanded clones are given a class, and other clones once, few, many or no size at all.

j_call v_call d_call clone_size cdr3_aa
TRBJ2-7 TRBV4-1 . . ASSQEPGAPSYEQY
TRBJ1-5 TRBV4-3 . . ASSPGLRYSNQPQH
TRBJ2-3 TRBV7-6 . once ASSHRGAGASTDTQY
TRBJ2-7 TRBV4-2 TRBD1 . ASSQDRPGQGSYEQY
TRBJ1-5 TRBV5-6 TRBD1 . ASSRSLDRGLSSNQPQH
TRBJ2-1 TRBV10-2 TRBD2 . ASKRTSPSEQF
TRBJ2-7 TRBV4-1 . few ASSQGAGSYEQY
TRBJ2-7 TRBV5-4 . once ASSSTGLGDYEQY
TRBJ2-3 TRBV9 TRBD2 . ASSVEGLAGGPPDDTQY
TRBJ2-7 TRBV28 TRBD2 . ASSPIAGGAHEQY
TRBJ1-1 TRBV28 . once ASTPTAGGVEAF
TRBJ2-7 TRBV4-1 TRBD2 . ASSSGLAGLEQY
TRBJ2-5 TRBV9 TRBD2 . ASSVLAGLQETQY
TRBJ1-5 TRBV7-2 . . ASSLATEPQH
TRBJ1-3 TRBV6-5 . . ASSYGNTIY
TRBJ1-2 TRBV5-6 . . ASSLPRGANYGYT
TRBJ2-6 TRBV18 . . ASSPPQGRISGANVLT
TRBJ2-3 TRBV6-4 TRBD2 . ASKTSGGADTQY
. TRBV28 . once ASSYSSYEQY
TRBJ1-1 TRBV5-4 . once ASSPLQGQNTEAF
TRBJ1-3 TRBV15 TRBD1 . ATSRGDTGDGNTIY
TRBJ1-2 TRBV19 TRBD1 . ASRRPGTGLLNYGYT
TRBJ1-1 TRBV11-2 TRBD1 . ASSSPGQIMINTEAF
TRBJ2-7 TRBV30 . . AWSLASGPYEQY
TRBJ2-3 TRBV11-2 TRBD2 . ASSLGLAASTDTQY
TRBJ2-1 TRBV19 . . ASSIPRVDEQF
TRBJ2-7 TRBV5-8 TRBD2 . ASSRGSGREQY
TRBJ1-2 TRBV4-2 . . ASSQDGRVEGYT
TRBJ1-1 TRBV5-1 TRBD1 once ASSPATGKNTEAF
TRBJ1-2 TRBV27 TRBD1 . ASSPKFDRGSMAYT
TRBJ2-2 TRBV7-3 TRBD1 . ASRPDRGYTGELF
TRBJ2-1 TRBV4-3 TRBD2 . ASSQESLHLRGGPGEQF
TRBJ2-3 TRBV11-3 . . ASTLRGDSTDTQY